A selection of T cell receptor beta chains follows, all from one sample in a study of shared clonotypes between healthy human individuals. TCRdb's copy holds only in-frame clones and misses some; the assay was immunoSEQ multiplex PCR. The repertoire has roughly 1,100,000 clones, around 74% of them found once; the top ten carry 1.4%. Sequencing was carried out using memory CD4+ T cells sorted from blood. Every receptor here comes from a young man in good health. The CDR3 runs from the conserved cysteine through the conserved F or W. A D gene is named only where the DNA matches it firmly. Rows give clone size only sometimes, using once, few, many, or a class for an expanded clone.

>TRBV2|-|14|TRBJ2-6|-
CASSDISGANVLTF
TGTGCCAGCAGTGACATTTCTGGGGCCAACGTCCTGACTTTC
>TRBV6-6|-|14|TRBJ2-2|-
CASSYPLGFGELFF
TGTGCCAGCAGTTACCCCTTGGGATTCGGGGAGCTGTTTTTT
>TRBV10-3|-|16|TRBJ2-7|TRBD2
CAISHSSGMSSYEQYF
TGTGCCATCAGTCACAGTAGCGGGATGAGCTCCTACGAGCAGTACTTC
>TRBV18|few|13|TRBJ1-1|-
CASSQTGDTEAFF
TGTGCCAGCTCCCAAACGGGGGACACTGAAGCTTTCTTT
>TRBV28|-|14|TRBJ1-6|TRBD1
CASIPGTANSPLHF
TGTGCCAGTATCCCCGGGACAGCAAATTCACCCCTCCACTTT
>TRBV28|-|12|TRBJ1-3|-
CASTSSGNTIYF
TGTGCCAGCACATCCTCTGGAAACACCATATATTTT
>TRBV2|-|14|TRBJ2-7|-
CASIRPGWDYEQYF
TGTGCCAGCATTCGACCGGGGTGGGACTACGAGCAGTACTTC
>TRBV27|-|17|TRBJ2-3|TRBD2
CASSLSGRRGGLDTQYF
TGTGCCAGCAGTTTATCAGGTAGGCGGGGGGGCCTAGATACGCAGTATTTT
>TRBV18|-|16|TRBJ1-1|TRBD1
CASSQSGQGLGAEAFF
TGTGCCAGCTCACAAAGCGGACAGGGCCTAGGGGCTGAAGCTTTCTTT
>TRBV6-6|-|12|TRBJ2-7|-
CASSATNYEQYF
TGTGCCAGCAGCGCGACCAACTACGAGCAGTACTTC
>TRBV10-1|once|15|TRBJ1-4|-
CASRREGSTNEKLFF
TGCGCCAGCAGGAGGGAGGGTTCAACTAATGAAAAACTGTTTTTT
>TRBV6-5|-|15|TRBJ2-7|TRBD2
CASSNPSGGSYEQYF
TGTGCCAGCAGTAATCCTAGCGGGGGCTCCTACGAGCAGTACTTC
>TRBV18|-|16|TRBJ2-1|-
CASSSNLQGAKAGQFF
TGTGCCAGCTCTTCAAATCTTCAGGGAGCCAAAGCCGGGCAGTTCTTC
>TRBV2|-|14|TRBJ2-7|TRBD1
CASSGTGTPYEQYF
TGTGCCAGCAGTGGGACAGGGACCCCCTACGAGCAGTACTTC
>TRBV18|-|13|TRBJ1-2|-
CASSPGGTVGYTF
TGTGCCAGCTCACCCGGTGGAACAGTTGGCTACACCTTC
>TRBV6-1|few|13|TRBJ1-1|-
CASSAYRVTEAFF
TGTGCCAGCAGTGCCTACAGGGTTACTGAAGCTTTCTTT
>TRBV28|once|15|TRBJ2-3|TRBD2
CASSLRGGSTDTQYF
TGTGCCAGCAGCCTCCGGGGGGGGAGCACAGATACGCAGTATTTT
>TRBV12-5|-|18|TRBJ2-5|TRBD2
CASGLGLGRLAGQETQYF
TGTGCTAGTGGTTTGGGCCTCGGGAGGCTAGCGGGACAAGAGACCCAGTACTTC
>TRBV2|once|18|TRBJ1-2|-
CASSESSTPQFFNYGYTF
TGTGCCAGCAGTGAGAGTTCGACACCCCAGTTTTTTAACTATGGCTACACCTTC
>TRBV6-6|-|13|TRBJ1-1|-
CASSYGRNTEAFF
TGTGCCAGCAGTTACGGCAGGAACACTGAAGCTTTCTTT
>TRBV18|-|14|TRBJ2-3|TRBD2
CASSPLAGTDTQYF
TGTGCCAGCTCACCCCTAGCGGGTACAGATACGCAGTATTTT
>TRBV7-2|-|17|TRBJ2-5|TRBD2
CASSLEASGRAGKTQYF
TGTGCCAGCAGCTTAGAGGCTAGCGGGAGGGCCGGAAAGACCCAGTACTTC
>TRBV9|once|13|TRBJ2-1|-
CASSPQVGVWQFF
TGTGCCAGCAGCCCTCAAGTGGGGGTTTGGCAGTTCTTC
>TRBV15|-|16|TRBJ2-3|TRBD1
CATSRDPTGVTDTQYF
TGTGCCACCAGCAGAGACCCGACAGGGGTGACAGATACGCAGTATTTT